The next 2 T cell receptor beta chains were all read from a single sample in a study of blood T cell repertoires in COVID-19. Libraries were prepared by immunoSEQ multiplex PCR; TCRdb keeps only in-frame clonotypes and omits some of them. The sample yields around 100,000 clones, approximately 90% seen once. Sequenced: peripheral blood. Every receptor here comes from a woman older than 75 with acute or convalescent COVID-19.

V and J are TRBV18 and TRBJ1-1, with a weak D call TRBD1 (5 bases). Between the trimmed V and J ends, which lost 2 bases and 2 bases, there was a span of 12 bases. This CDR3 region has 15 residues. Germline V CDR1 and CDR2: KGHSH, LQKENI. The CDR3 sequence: CASSPSEGINTEAFF. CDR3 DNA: TGTGCCAGCTCACCATCGGAGGGGATAAACACTGAAGCTTTCTTT.

The CDR3 loop reads CSAGQGEYNEQFF. CDR3 DNA: TGCAGCGCAGGACAGGGGGAGTACAATGAGCAGTTCTTC. J is TRBJ2-1 and V is TRBV29-1; 10 bases are shared with TRBD1. CDR1 and CDR2 from the germline V gene are SQVTM and ANQGSEA. V lost 7 bases, J lost 4 bases, and 4 bases stayed unmatched. CDR3 length: 13 residues.